This TCR beta chain was captured by sequencing in a study of cytomegalovirus exposure and HLA in healthy donors. The study ran its PCR with 60 Vbeta and 13 Jbeta primers. Data came from immunoSEQ multiplex PCR; TCRdb stores just in-frame clones and leaves some out. This sample carries fewer than 200,000 clones, approximately 84% of them seen once, and the ten largest clones take roughly 2.1%. Germline trimming cut 1 base from V and 8 bases from J; bases unmatched to any gene: 7. The CDR3 runs 15 residues. Germline CDR1 SEHNR, CDR2 FQNEAQ (reference sequence). This chain links TRBV7-9 with TRBJ1-4; TRBD1 matches 7 bases. The sequenced sample was PBMCs. The sequence was obtained from a man younger than 35 in good health and CMV-seropositive. The CDR3 here is CASSLGAGQTEKLFF. DNA for the CDR3: TGTGCCAGCAGCTTAGGTGCGGGACAGACAGAAAAACTGTTTTTT.